This record concerns one TCR beta chain sequence. Its antigen is as yet unknown. The source of the sample is a study of vaccination effects on CD4 cells after COVID-19. The CDR3 is 12 amino acids. Germline CDR1 reads SGHRS; CDR2 reads YFSETQ. Trimming removed 1 base from V and 4 bases from J, with 4 bases in between. Study-level findings and limits: Clones arising from infection and from vaccination showed marked clonal contraction late after vaccination. The study, lacking early post-infection timepoints, had few convalescent patients.

This table comes from immunoSEQ multiplex PCR, and its TCRdb copy is limited to in-frame clones, with some not included. Of about 79,000 clones in the sample, 70% to 75% were seen once. Before sequencing took place, the ViraFEST assay used viral peptide pools to expand antigen-specific CD4+ T cells. Scientists isolated CD4+ T cells after a roughly nine-day culture period ended. Here the sequenced sample was CD4+ T cells from PBMCs cultured with HCoV-229E spike peptides, taken before COVID-19 vaccination. This TCR came from a human donor who received a COVID-19 vaccine. The chain links TRBV5-1 to TRBJ2-3; D ambiguous. The CDR3 DNA reads TGCGCCAGCAGCTTGAACTCAGATACGCAGTATTTT. It is translated as CASSLNSDTQYF.